This entry lists 28 T cell receptor beta chains sequenced from one sample in a study of T cells in Graves' hyperthyroidism and ophthalmopathy. RNA transcripts yielded amplified TCR beta CDR3 regions. First-round RT-PCR targeting the TCR CDR3 was performed with the HTBI primer set. TCRdb reprocessed the multiplex PCR reads with MiXCR, giving one entry per CDR3 protein. This sample has about 720,000 distinct CDR3 sequences; about 15% occur once, and the top ten carry under 9.5%. The sequenced sample consisted of blood. The origin of the receptors is a man aged 18-30 years with Graves' hyperthyroidism.

This clonotype was detected only a few times. V gene TRBV6-1 combines with J gene TRBJ2-5; no definite D call. V lost 4 bases and J lost 2, with 8 bases in between. Germline values: CDR1 MNHNS, CDR2 SASEGT. The CDR3 is 13 residues long. The CDR3 nucleotides are TGTGCCAGCAGTGTACAGTTACAAGAGACCCAGTACTTC. Protein product: CASSVQLQETQYF.

A few counts support this clonotype. J is TRBJ2-4 and V is TRBV7-9; 8 positions agree with TRBD1. The V gene end was trimmed by 5 bases and the J gene end by 1 base; junction bases not matched to a gene: 4. The CDR3 has 15 amino acids. Germline CDR1 is SEHNR and CDR2 is FQNEAQ (reference sequence). The CDR3 coding sequence is TGTGCCAGCAGCCCGAGGGACAGGGCCAAAAACATTCAGTACTTC. The encoded protein is CASSPRDRAKNIQYF.

The chain has TRBV27 and TRBJ2-7; D is unresolved. Germline V gene lookup returns CDR1 MNHEY and CDR2 SMNVEV (reference sequence). This CDR3 is 15 amino acids long. V lost 3 bases and J 1 base, leaving 13 bases between the germline ends. The CDR3 DNA sequence: TGTGCCAGCAGTTTGGGTCAGTCGAGATCCTACGAGCAGTACTTC. Protein product: CASSLGQSRSYEQYF.

This clonotype was seen repeatedly, ten times or more. CDR3 sequence reads: CASSSGTSGREEQFF. CDR3 in DNA: TGCGCCAGCAGCTCCGGGACTAGCGGGAGGGAGGAGCAGTTCTTC. The chain carries TRBV5-1 and TRBJ2-1; 16 positions match TRBD2. Germline CDR1 reads SGHRS; CDR2 reads YFSETQ. CDR3 size: 15 residues. Trimming at V came to 3 bases and at J to 10 bases, leaving 4 bases not matched to a gene.

This clonotype was counted between two and nine times. CDR3 region: CASIQEARHSNQPQHF. The CDR3 DNA is TGTGCCAGCATCCAAGAGGCACGGCATAGCAATCAGCCCCAGCATTTT. V usage is TRBV7-9 and J usage is TRBJ1-5, with D unresolved. The CDR3 contains 16 residues. V was clipped by 7 bases and J by 0 bases, with 16 bases between them. CDR1 and CDR2 from the germline V gene are SEHNR and FQNEAQ (reference sequence).

V gene TRBV20-1 combines with J gene TRBJ2-3; 7 bases are shared with TRBD1. Germline CDR1 DFQATT, CDR2 SNEGSKA (reference sequence). This CDR3 spans 15 amino acids. The V gene end was trimmed by 2 bases and the J gene end by 6 bases; junction bases not matched to a gene: 11. CDR3 nucleotides: TGCAGTGCTAGACCCTTCGACAGGGTTGGGGATACGCAGTATTTT. It translates to CSARPFDRVGDTQYF.

The chain uses TRBV18 and TRBJ2-3; D is uncertain. The CDR3 runs 15 residues. Germline CDR1 KGHSH, CDR2 LQKENI. V lost 3 bases to trimming and J lost 4 bases, with 14 bases between them. CDR3 amino acids: CASSPPGRGSDTQYF. DNA of the CDR3: TGTGCCAGCTCACCTCCGGGTAGAGGATCAGATACGCAGTATTTT.

The V call is TRBV11-3, the J call TRBJ2-7; maybe TRBD1 (6 bases). In germline, CDR1 is SGHNT, CDR2 YENEEA. The CDR3 has 13 amino acids. V was trimmed by 6 bases and J by 3 bases, leaving 12 bases between them. CDR3 sequence: CASRTGHSYEQYF. DNA of the CDR3: TGTGCCAGCAGAACGGGACACAGCTACGAGCAGTACTTC.

V gene TRBV5-6 combines with J gene TRBJ2-7; 7 bases fit TRBD1. Trimming took 0 bases from V and 3 from J; bases not matched to a gene: 6. The CDR3 is 15 residues long. Germline CDR1 SGHDT, CDR2 YYEEEE. The CDR3 nucleotides are TGTGCCAGCAGCTTGGGGCGGCCAGGGGGCTACGAGCAGTACTTC. Its translation: CASSLGRPGGYEQYF.

The rearrangement uses TRBV7-9 and TRBJ2-5, with 11 bases that match TRBD2. The assigned J gene may be wrong: the sequence end matches TRBJ2-1 better. The V gene's germline CDR1 is SEHNR and CDR2 FQNEAQ (reference sequence). There are 13 residues in the CDR3. The CDR3 loop is CASSLGTSGYQFF. DNA for the CDR3: TGTGCCAGCAGCTTAGGGACTAGCGGGTACCAGTTCTTC.

There are many counts of this clonotype. The gene calls are TRBV28 and TRBJ1-2; TRBD1 might be the D (6 bases). V lost 4 bases and J lost 4, with 10 bases in between. CDR1 MDHEN and CDR2 SYDVKM come from the germline V gene. The CDR3 sequence is 13 residues long. CDR3 residues: CASSSTGPYGYTF. The CDR3 DNA sequence: TGTGCCAGCAGTTCCACAGGGCCCTATGGCTACACCTTC.

Note on this clonotype: A read error may explain this, as a much larger clone is one base away. V and J are TRBV5-6 and TRBJ2-7; D not certain. With the DNA end fitting TRBJ2-1 better, the J assignment may be wrong. Germline loops: CDR1 SGHDT, CDR2 YYEEEE. This CDR3 is 14 amino acids long. In nucleotides, the CDR3 is TGTGCCAGCAGCTTGTCGGTCTGGACCTACGAGCAGTTCTTC. This translates into CASSLSVWTYEQFF.

A few counts support this clonotype. Given a much more abundant clone one base away, this may be a read error. The gene calls are TRBV6-2 or TRBV6-3 and TRBJ1-2; D gene uncertain. The V gene lost 2 bases and the J gene lost 1 base, with 2 bases spanning the gap. The germline gives CDR1 MNHEY, CDR2 SVGEGT. The CDR3 covers 12 residues. Here the CDR3 DNA reads TGTGCCAGCAGTTACAGTAACTATGGCTACACCTTC. This translates into CASSYSNYGYTF.

The J gene is TRBJ2-1, the V gene TRBV2, with 16 bases aligning to TRBD2. The CDR3 has 16 amino acids. Germline trimming cut 7 bases from V and 4 bases from J; bases unmatched to any gene: 4. The germline V gene encodes CDR1 SNHLY and CDR2 FYNNEI. This chain's CDR3 is CASTGTSGRGYNEQFF. The CDR3 DNA sequence: TGTGCCAGCACCGGGACTAGCGGGAGGGGTTACAATGAGCAGTTCTTC.

The chain combines TRBV20-1 with TRBJ1-5; 11 bases line up with TRBD1. The CDR3 covers 13 residues. J was trimmed by 7 bases and V by 6 bases; bases with no gene match: 5. Germline loops: CDR1 DFQATT, CDR2 SNEGSKA (reference sequence). CDR3: CSARTGGVQPQHF. The CDR3 nucleotides read TGCAGTGCCAGGACAGGGGGCGTCCAGCCCCAGCATTTT.

The V and J genes are TRBV2 and TRBJ1-2; no clear D. The V and J ends lost 6 bases and 3 bases respectively, with 11 bases between them. Germline CDR1 SNHLY, CDR2 FYNNEI. The CDR3 covers 13 residues. The CDR3 nucleotides read TGTGCCAGCAGGCCAGCGAAGGACTATGGCTACACCTTC. Its protein is CASRPAKDYGYTF.

About this clonotype itself: A much more abundant neighbour one base away suggests this may be a read error. The chain recombines TRBV28 with TRBJ2-7; D is unclear. CDR3 length: 13 amino acids. CDR1 and CDR2 (germline): MDHEN, SYDVKM. CDR3 sequence reads: CASSLTNSYEKYF. The CDR3 bases are TGTGCCAGCAGTTTAACTAACTCCTACGAGAAGTACTTC.

This clonotype appeared a few times. Here the CDR3 reads CSVAGTANYGYTF. The CDR3 DNA reads TGCAGCGTTGCGGGAACAGCCAACTATGGCTACACCTTC. The chain recombines TRBV29-1 with TRBJ1-2; no definite D call. CDR3 length: 13 residues. CDR1 and CDR2 (germline): SQVTM, ANQGSEA. V lost 4 bases, J lost 2 bases, and 11 bases lay in between.

CDR3 loop: CASSPTKTGGEKLFF. The DNA of the CDR3 is TGTGCCAGCAGTCCAACGAAGACAGGCGGCGAAAAACTGTTTTTT. The rearrangement uses TRBV28 and TRBJ1-4; D may be TRBD1 (6 bases). CDR1 is MDHEN and CDR2 is SYDVKM in the germline V gene. The V end lost 5 bases, the J end lost 8 bases, and 18 bases lay between the germline ends. The CDR3 loop spans 15 amino acids.

This rearrangement joins TRBV5-5 to TRBJ2-1; 7 bases agree with TRBD1. Germline V gene data show CDR1 as SGHKS and CDR2 as YYEKEE (reference sequence). With V trimmed by 4 bases and J by 6 bases, 10 bases remained unmatched. CDR3 length: 15 residues. DNA of the CDR3: TGTGCCAGCAGCCCAGGCCGGGACAGCATCAATGAGCAGTTCTTC. Protein product: CASSPGRDSINEQFF.

This clonotype appeared a few times. The chain carries TRBV7-9 and TRBJ2-2; D unclear. Between the trimmed V and J ends, which lost 5 bases and 1 base, there was a span of 17 bases. The V gene's germline CDR1 is SEHNR and CDR2 FQNEAQ (reference sequence). CDR3 size: 17 residues. As DNA, the CDR3 is TGTGCCAGCAGCCCCTCGCCGGGCAACCAGAACACCGGGGAGCTGTTTTTT. This translates into CASSPSPGNQNTGELFF.

This clonotype was seen more than once but under ten times. The chain carries TRBV6-1 and TRBJ2-3, with a tentative D call TRBD2 (5 bases). This CDR3 is 14 amino acids long. V gave up 8 bases and J gave up 4 bases, with 16 bases separating them. Germline V lookup: CDR1 MNHNS, CDR2 SASEGT. The CDR3: CASSGLSDPDTQYF. The CDR3 nucleotides read TGTGCCAGCTCCGGACTTAGTGACCCAGATACGCAGTATTTT.

This clonotype was found many times. This sequence joins TRBV11-2 and TRBJ2-1; 10 bases align to TRBD2. Germline V gene lookup returns CDR1 SGHAT and CDR2 FQNNGV. Unmatched junction bases numbered 6, after V lost 1 base and J lost 9 bases. The length of the CDR3 is 15 residues. This CDR3 is CASSLGAGGVGEQFF. The CDR3 DNA sequence: TGTGCCAGCAGCTTAGGAGCGGGAGGGGTGGGTGAGCAGTTCTTC. Complete variable domain (other parts from reference TRBV11-2 and TRBJ2-1): EAGVAQSPRYKIIEKRQSVAFWCNPISGHATLYWYQQILGQGPKLLIQFQNNGVVDDSQLPKDRFSAERLKGVDSTLKIQPAKLEDSAVYLCASSLGAGGVGEQFFGPGTRLTVL.

The rearrangement links TRBV24-1 to TRBJ2-2, with 10 nucleotides matching TRBD2. The germline V gene encodes CDR1 KGHDR and CDR2 SFDVKD. Trimming cost V 1 base and J 7 bases; bases outside gene matches: 8. The CDR3 has 17 amino acids. DNA for the CDR3: TGTGCCACCAGTGATTTCTCTAGCGGGAGATTTGGCGGGGAGCTGTTTTTT. Translated: CATSDFSSGRFGGELFF.

This clonotype has at least ten counts. This rearrangement joins TRBV3-1 to TRBJ1-5; no reliable D call. The V gene's germline CDR1 is LGHDT and CDR2 YNNKEL (reference sequence). The CDR3 contains 15 residues. The V gene lost 1 base and the J gene lost 1 base, with 8 bases spanning the gap. CDR3 in amino acids: CASSQGGFSNQPQHF. DNA of the CDR3: TGTGCCAGCAGCCAAGGGGGATTCAGCAATCAGCCCCAGCATTTT.

This clonotype has a count of ten or more. J is TRBJ2-1 and V is TRBV6-1; 9 bases line up with TRBD1. Germline V gives CDR1 MNHNS, CDR2 SASEGT. The CDR3 is 13 residues long. Germline trimming cut 6 bases from V and 6 bases from J; bases unmatched to any gene: 3. The CDR3: CASRGQGVNEQFF. CDR3 in DNA: TGTGCCAGCAGGGGACAGGGAGTCAATGAGCAGTTCTTC.

This clonotype occurred a few times. CDR3 residues: CASSLSYGGGPSRTQYF. CDR3 coding DNA: TGTGCCAGCAGTTTATCTTATGGGGGGGGCCCTTCGAGGACCCAGTACTTC. The chain is built from TRBV27 and TRBJ2-5, with D tentatively TRBD2 (7 bases). Germline CDR1 and CDR2: MNHEY and SMNVEV (reference sequence). V was pared by 0 bases and J by 7 bases, with 21 bases between. This CDR3 has 17 residues.

This clonotype was recorded many times. This rearrangement joins TRBV7-2 to TRBJ2-1; perhaps TRBD2 as D (6 bases). V was shortened by 6 bases and J by 8 bases, with 20 bases between the two germline ends. The CDR3 extends over 15 amino acids. Per the germline V gene, CDR1 is SGHTA and CDR2 is FQGNSA. CDR3: CASRPPGTQGHEQFF. As DNA, the CDR3 is TGTGCCAGCAGGCCACCCGGGACTCAAGGCCATGAGCAGTTCTTC.